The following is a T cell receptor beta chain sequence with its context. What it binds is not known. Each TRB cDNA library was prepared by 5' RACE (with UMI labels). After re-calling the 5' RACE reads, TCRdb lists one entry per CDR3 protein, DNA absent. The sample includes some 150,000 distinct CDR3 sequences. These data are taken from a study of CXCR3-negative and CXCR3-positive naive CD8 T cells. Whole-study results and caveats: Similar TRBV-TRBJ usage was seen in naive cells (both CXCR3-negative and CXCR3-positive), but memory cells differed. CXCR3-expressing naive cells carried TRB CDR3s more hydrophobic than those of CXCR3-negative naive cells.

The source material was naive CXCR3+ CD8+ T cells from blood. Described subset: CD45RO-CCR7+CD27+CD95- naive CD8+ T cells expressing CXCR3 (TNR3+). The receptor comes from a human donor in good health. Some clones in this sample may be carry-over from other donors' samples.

CDR3 sequence: CASRGDGWVWVF. J is TRBJ1-1 and V is TRBV12-3 or TRBV12-4. The CDR3 consists of 12 residues.